One and the same sample provided the 9 T cell receptor beta chains below, sequenced in a study of T cells in Graves' hyperthyroidism and ophthalmopathy (dated by TCRdb to the late 2010s). Libraries were made using multiplex PCR. This sample was sequenced with an Illumina HiSeq 2000. Amplification of TCR beta CDR3 regions was carried out from RNA transcripts. The TCR CDR3 was subjected to a first round of RT-PCR using the HTBI primer set and the Qiagen OneStep RT-PCR kit. Clones were called with MiXCR by TCRdb after fastp trimmed the public reads at Q25, and only in-frame beta chains were retained. Each CDR3 protein gets just one entry, which takes the most common genes and DNA from the rows behind it. The sample table contains about 590,000 distinct CDR3 sequences; only one count was recorded for 15% to 18% of them. The top ten hold around 7.8% of the sample. What was sequenced was blood. The origin of the receptors is a woman aged 30 to 39 with Graves' hyperthyroidism.

This clonotype was seen many times. This sequence joins TRBV3-1 and TRBJ2-3, with D maybe TRBD2 (6 bases). The CDR3 contains 17 residues. The V and J ends lost 1 base and 3 bases respectively, with 17 bases between them. The germline CDR1 and CDR2 sequences are LGHDT and YNNKEL (reference sequence). The CDR3 loop is CASSQVSKVAGTDTQYF. Here the CDR3 DNA reads TGTGCCAGCAGCCAAGTATCAAAGGTGGCGGGAACAGATACGCAGTATTTT.

Remarks on this clonotype: This may come from a read error, since a much larger clone is one base off. This chain uses TRBV11-2 with TRBJ2-6; D might be TRBD1 (5 bases). Germline V gives CDR1 SGHAT, CDR2 FQNNGV. This CDR3 comprises 19 residues. CDR3 sequence: CTSSLVSQGGIGGANVLTF. The CDR3 coding sequence is TGTACCAGCAGCTTAGTGAGCCAGGGCGGAATCGGTGGGGCCAACGTCCTGACTTTC.

Comment on this clonotype: This sequence may be a read error, since a much larger clone differs from it by one base. J is TRBJ1-3 and V is TRBV7-9; tentative D call: TRBD1 (6 bases). This CDR3 has 15 residues. Germline lookup yields CDR1 SEHNR and CDR2 FQNEAQ (reference sequence). The CDR3 nucleotides read TGTACCAGCAGCTCCCCGACAGGCACCGGAAACACCATATATTTT. Translation: CTSSSPTGTGNTIYF.

This sequence joins TRBV6-2 or TRBV6-3 and TRBJ1-1, with D unresolved. This CDR3 region has 13 residues. Germline V lookup: CDR1 MNHEY, CDR2 SVGEGT. V was shortened by 2 bases and J by 12 bases, with 16 bases between the two germline ends. DNA for the CDR3: TGTGCCAGCAGTTACGGGGTCGGCTTGGCGTCTTTCTTT. Translation gives CASSYGVGLASFF.

This clonotype was seen a handful of times. CDR3 in DNA: TGCGCCAGCAGCTTGGAAGCGGGAGTGACAGATACGCAGTATTTT. Its protein product is CASSLEAGVTDTQYF. The chain uses TRBV5-1 and TRBJ2-3; 8 bases line up with TRBD2. CDR3 length: 15 amino acids. After removal of 0 bases from V and 3 bases from J, the junction contained 3 bases not matched to a gene. Per germline, CDR1 SGHRS and CDR2 YFSETQ.

This clonotype was counted at least ten times. The chain employs TRBV2 and TRBJ2-2; 7 nucleotides match TRBD2. The CDR3 spans 14 residues. V dropped 4 bases and J dropped 5; count of bases not matched to a gene: 4. Germline lookup yields CDR1 SNHLY and CDR2 FYNNEI. In DNA form, the CDR3 reads TGTGCCAGCAGTGGACTAGCTGTGACCGGGGAGCTGTTTTTT. Its protein product is CASSGLAVTGELFF. The whole variable domain, remainder taken from reference TRBV2 and TRBJ2-2, is EPEVTQTPSHQVTQMGQEVILRCVPISNHLYFYWYRQILGQKVEFLVSFYNNEISEKSEIFDDQFSVERPDGSNFTLKIRSTKLEDSAMYFCASSGLAVTGELFFGEGSRLTVL.

This clonotype was picked up a small number of times. The rearrangement links TRBV25-1 to TRBJ1-1, with no clear D. The CDR3 runs 15 residues. V lost 4 bases and J 1 base, leaving 13 bases between the germline ends. Germline V lookup: CDR1 MGHDK, CDR2 SYGVNS. The CDR3 bases are TGTGCCAGCAGTGGGCTTGGCGTGAGGAACACTGAAGCTTTCTTT. Protein sequence: CASSGLGVRNTEAFF.

The chain uses TRBV4-2 and TRBJ2-7, with 11 bases matching TRBD2. The V gene's germline CDR1 is LGHNA and CDR2 YNFKEQ. CDR3 length: 15 residues. V gave up 2 bases and J gave up 4 bases; unmatched junction bases: 4. The CDR3 here is CASSQIAGGLYEQYF. CDR3 DNA: TGTGCCAGCAGCCAAATAGCGGGAGGGTTGTACGAGCAGTACTTC.

This clonotype was found many times. The rearrangement joins TRBV6-1 to TRBJ2-1; the D gene is possibly TRBD2 (7 bases). Between the trimmed V and J ends, which lost 6 bases and 4 bases, there was a span of 25 bases. CDR1 MNHNS and CDR2 SASEGT come from the germline V gene. The CDR3 contains 18 residues. The CDR3 loop reads CASRGGGLRLRNYNEQFF. The CDR3 DNA reads as TGTGCCAGCAGAGGGGGGGGGCTCAGATTGCGAAATTACAATGAGCAGTTCTTC.